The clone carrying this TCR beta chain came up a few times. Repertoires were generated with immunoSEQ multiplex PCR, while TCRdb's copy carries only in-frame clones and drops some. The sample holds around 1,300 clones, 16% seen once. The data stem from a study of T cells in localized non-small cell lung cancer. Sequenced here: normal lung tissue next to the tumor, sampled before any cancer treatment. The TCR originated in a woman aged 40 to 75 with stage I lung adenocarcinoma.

CDR3 sequence: CASSPGQGKDQPQHF. The CDR3 nucleotides are TGTGCCAGCAGCCCAGGACAGGGAAAGGATCAGCCCCAGCATTTT. The chain combines TRBV28 with TRBJ1-5; TRBD1 aligns across 8 bases. Germline V gene sequence: CDR1 MDHEN, CDR2 SYDVKM. J lost 5 bases, V lost 6 bases, and 9 bases had no gene match. This CDR3 region has 15 residues.